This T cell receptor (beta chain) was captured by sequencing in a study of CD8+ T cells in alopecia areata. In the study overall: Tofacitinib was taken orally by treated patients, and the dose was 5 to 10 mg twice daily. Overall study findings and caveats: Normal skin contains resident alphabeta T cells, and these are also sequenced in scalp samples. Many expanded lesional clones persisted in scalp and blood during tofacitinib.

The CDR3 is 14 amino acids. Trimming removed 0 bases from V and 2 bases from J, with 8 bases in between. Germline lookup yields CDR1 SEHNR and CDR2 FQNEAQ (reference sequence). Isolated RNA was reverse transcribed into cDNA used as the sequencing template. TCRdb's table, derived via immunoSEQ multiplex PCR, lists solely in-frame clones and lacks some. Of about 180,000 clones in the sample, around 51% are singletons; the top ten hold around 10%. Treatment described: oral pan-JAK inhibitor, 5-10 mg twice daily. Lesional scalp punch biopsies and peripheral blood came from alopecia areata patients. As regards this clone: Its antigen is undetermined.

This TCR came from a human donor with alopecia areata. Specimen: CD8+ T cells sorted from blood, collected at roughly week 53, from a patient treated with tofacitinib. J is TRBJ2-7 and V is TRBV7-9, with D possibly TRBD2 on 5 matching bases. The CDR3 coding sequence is TGTGCCAGCAGCTTAGCGGGAGAGACCTACGAGCAGTACTTC. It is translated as CASSLAGETYEQYF.